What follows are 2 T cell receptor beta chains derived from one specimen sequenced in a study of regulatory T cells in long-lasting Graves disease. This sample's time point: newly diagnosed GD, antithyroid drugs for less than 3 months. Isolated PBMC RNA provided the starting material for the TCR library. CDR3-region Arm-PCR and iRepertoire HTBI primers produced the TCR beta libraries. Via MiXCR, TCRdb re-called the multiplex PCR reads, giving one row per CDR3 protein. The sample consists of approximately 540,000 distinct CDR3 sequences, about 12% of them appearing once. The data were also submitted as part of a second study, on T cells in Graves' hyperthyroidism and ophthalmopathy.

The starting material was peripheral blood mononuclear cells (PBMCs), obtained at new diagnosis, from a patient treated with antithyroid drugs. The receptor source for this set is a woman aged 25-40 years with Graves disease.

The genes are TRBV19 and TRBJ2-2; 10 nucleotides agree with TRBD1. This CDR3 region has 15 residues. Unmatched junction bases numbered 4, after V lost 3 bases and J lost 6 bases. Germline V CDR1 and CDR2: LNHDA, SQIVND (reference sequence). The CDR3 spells CASSIMGTGAGELFF. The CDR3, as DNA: TGTGCCAGTAGTATTATGGGGACAGGGGCCGGGGAGCTGTTTTTT.

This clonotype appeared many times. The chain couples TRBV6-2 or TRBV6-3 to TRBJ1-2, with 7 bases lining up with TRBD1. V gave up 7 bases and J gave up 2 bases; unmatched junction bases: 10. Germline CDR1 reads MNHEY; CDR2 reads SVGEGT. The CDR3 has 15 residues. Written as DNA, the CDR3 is TGTGCCAGCACCGCGGGACAGCCGATGAACTATGGCTACACCTTC. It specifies CASTAGQPMNYGYTF.